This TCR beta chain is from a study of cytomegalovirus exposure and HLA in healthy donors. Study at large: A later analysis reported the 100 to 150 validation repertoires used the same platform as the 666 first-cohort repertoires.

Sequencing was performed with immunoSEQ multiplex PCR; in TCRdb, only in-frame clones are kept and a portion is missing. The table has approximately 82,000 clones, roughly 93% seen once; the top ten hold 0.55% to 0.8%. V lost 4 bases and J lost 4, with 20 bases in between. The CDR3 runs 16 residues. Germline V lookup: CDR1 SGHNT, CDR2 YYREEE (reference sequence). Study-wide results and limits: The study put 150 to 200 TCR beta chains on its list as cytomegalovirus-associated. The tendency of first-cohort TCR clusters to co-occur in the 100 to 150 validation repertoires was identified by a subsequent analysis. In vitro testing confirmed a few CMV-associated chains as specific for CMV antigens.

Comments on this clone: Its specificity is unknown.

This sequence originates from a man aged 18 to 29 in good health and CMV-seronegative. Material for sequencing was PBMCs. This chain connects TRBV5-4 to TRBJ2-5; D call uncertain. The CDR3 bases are TGTGCCAGCAGCGACCAAGATCCGACTCGGTCAGAGACCCAGTACTTC. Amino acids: CASSDQDPTRSETQYF.